The clone carrying this T cell receptor (beta chain) was seen just once. What the recovered Cohort 3 donors had was two negative PCRs, clearance, or symptom resolution. The data are from a study of blood T cell repertoires in COVID-19. Libraries were prepared by immunoSEQ multiplex PCR; TCRdb keeps only in-frame clonotypes and omits some of them. The sample lists 500,000 or so clones, about 85% seen once, with approximately 0.7% in the top ten. The TCR comes from a woman under 30 who had recovered from COVID-19. Sequenced material: PBMCs or T cells enriched from blood (not recorded which).

The CDR3 DNA reads as TGTGCCAGCAGCCATGACACATTACAGGGCGAAGAGACCCAGTACTTC. It yields the protein CASSHDTLQGEETQYF. V and J are TRBV3-1 (or the pseudogene TRBV3-2) and TRBJ2-5, with TRBD1 as a possible D gene (6 bases). The CDR3 is 16 residues long. Germline V gene data show CDR1 as LGHDT and CDR2 as YNNKEL (reference sequence). V was pared by 3 bases and J by 3 bases, with 17 bases between.